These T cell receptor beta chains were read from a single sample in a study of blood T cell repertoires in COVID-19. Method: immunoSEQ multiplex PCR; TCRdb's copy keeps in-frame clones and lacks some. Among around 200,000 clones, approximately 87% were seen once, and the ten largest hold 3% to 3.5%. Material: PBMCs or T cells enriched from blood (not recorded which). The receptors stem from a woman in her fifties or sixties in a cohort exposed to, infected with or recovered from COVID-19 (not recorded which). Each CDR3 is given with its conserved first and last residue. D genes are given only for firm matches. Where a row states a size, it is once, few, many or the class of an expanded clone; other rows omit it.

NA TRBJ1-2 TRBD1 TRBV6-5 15 CASRPTGTGVYGYTF TGTGCCAGCAGACCAACCGGGACAGGGGTATATGGCTACACCTTC
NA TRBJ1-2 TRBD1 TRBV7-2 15 CASSYGTGRYDGYTF TGTGCCAGCAGCTATGGGACAGGGAGGTATGATGGCTACACCTTC
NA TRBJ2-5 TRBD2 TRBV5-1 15 CASSWNPGGLETQYF TGCGCCAGCAGCTGGAATCCGGGGGGGCTGGAGACCCAGTACTTC
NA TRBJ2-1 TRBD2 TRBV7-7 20 CASSLTSGGPKINSYNEQFF TGTGCTAGCAGCTTGACTAGCGGGGGGCCCAAAATAAACTCCTACAATGAGCAGTTCTTC
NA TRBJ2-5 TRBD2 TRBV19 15 CASSIQRGVRETQYF TGTGCCAGTAGTATTCAGCGGGGGGTTCGAGAGACCCAGTACTTC
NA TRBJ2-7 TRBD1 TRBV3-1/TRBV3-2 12 CASVSGGREQYF TGTGCCAGCGTATCAGGGGGCCGCGAGCAGTACTTC
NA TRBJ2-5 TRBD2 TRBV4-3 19 CASSQYGKTSGGYQETQYF TGCGCCAGCAGCCAATACGGGAAGACTAGCGGGGGGTACCAAGAGACCCAGTACTTC
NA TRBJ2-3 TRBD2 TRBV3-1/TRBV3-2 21 CASSQFSWSSGGPRSTDTQYF TGTGCCAGCAGCCAATTCTCCTGGTCTAGCGGGGGGCCCAGATCCACAGATACGCAGTATTTT
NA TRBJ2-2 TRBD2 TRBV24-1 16 CATSDSGGRATGELFF TGTGCCACCAGTGATTCGGGGGGTAGGGCCACCGGGGAGCTGTTTTTT
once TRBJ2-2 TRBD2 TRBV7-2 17 CASSFGDTSGREWELFF TGTGCCAGCAGCTTCGGAGATACTAGCGGGCGGGAGTGGGAGCTGTTTTTT
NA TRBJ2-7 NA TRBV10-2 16 CASRGIRDTSNYEQYF TGCGCCAGCAGGGGCATCCGGGACACCTCTAACTACGAGCAGTACTTC
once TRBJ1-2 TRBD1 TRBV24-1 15 CATSHRDRGAGGYTF TGTGCCACCAGCCACCGGGACAGGGGCGCGGGTGGCTACACCTTC
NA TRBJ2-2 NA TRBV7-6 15 CASSLVLPPGGELFF TGTGCCAGCAGCTTAGTTCTACCTCCAGGCGGGGAGCTGTTTTTT
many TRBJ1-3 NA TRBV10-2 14 CASSRGTDGNTIYF TGCGCCAGCAGTAGGGGGACGGATGGAAACACCATATATTTT
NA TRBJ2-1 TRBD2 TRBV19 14 CASSIWGRDNEQFF TGTGCCAGTAGTATCTGGGGGAGGGACAATGAGCAGTTCTTC
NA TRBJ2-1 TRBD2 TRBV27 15 CASSFPGLAYNEQFF TGTGCCAGCAGTTTTCCGGGACTAGCGTACAATGAGCAGTTCTTC
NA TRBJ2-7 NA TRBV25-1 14 CASSEEFRPYEQYF TGTGCCAGCAGTGAGGAGTTCAGACCCTACGAGCAGTACTTC
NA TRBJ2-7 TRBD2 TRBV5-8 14 CASSLTSGDYEQYF TGTGCCAGCAGCCTTACTAGCGGGGACTACGAGCAGTACTTC
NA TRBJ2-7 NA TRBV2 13 CASRKTAAYEQYF TGTGCCAGCAGGAAGACAGCAGCCTACGAGCAGTACTTC
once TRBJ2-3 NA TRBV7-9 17 CASSLFSFQSHADTQYF TGTGCCAGCAGCTTGTTTAGCTTCCAGTCTCACGCAGATACGCAGTATTTT
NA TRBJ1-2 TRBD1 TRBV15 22 CATSRHPIKAGDRGGSYYGYTF TGTGCCACCAGCAGACATCCAATAAAAGCCGGGGACAGGGGGGGTAGTTACTATGGCTACACCTTC
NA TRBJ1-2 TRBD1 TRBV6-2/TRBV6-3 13 CASSSGQIYGYTF TGTGCCAGCAGTTCGGGACAGATCTATGGCTACACCTTC
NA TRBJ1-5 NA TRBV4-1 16 CASSQDGGTDNQPQHF TGCGCCAGCAGCCAAGATGGAGGGACGGACAATCAGCCCCAGCATTTT
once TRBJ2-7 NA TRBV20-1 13 CSASSWGPYEQYF TGCAGTGCTAGTTCCTGGGGGCCCTACGAGCAGTACTTC
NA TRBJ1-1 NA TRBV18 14 CASSPRRDYTEAFF TGTGCCAGCTCACCACGCAGGGATTACACTGAAGCTTTCTTT
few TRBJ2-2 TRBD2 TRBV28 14 CASQTSGEPGELFF TGTGCCAGCCAGACTAGCGGGGAGCCCGGGGAGCTGTTTTTT
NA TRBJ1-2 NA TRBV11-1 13 CASSSTAIYGYTF TGTGCCAGCAGCTCAACAGCTATTTATGGCTACACCTTC
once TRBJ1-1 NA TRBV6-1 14 CASSEGRENTEAFF TGTGCCAGCAGTGAAGGACGGGAGAACACTGAAGCTTTCTTT
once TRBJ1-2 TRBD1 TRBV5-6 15 CASSPLGQQNYGYTF TGTGCCAGCAGCCCACTGGGACAGCAGAACTATGGCTACACCTTC
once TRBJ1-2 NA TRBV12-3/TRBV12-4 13 CASSLRDVGGYTF TGTGCCAGCAGTTTACGGGATGTAGGGGGCTACACCTTC
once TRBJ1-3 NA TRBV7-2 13 CASSPGAGNTIYF TGTGCCAGCAGCCCCGGTGCTGGAAACACCATATATTTT
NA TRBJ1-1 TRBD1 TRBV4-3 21 CASSRPRQGATHQGLNTEAFF TGCGCCAGCAGCCGCCCCCGCCAGGGGGCTACCCACCAAGGGTTGAACACTGAAGCTTTCTTT
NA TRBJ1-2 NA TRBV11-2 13 CASSFQLGGVYTF TGTGCCAGCAGCTTCCAATTGGGAGGGGTTTACACCTTC
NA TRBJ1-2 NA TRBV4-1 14 CASSSSRKPDGYTF TGCGCCAGCAGCTCCTCCAGGAAGCCGGATGGCTACACCTTC
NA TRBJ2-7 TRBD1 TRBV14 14 CASSPWTGGYEQYF TGTGCCAGCAGCCCCTGGACAGGGGGCTACGAGCAGTACTTC
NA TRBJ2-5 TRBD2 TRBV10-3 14 CAISGLAGQETQYF TGTGCCATCAGTGGACTAGCGGGACAAGAGACCCAGTACTTC
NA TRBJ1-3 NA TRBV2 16 CASSRDQNYSGNTIYF TGTGCCAGCAGTCGCGACCAAAACTACTCTGGAAACACCATATATTTT
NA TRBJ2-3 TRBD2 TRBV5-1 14 CASSYRGGTDTQYF TGCGCCAGCAGCTACCGGGGGGGCACAGATACGCAGTATTTT
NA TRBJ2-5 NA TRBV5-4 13 CASSLGGEQTQYF TGTGCCAGCAGCTTGGGGGGGGAACAGACCCAGTACTTC
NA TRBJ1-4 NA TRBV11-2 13 CASSLLINEKLFF TGTGCCAGCAGCTTACTAATTAATGAAAAACTGTTTTTT
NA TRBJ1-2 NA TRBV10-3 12 CAISEGARGYTF TGTGCCATCAGTGAGGGGGCGCGGGGCTACACCTTC
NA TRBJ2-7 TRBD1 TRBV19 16 CASSDRDRGTIYEQYF TGTGCCAGTAGTGACCGGGACAGGGGGACCATTTACGAGCAGTACTTC
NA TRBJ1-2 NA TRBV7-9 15 CASSLGRDTNYGYTF TGTGCCAGCAGCTTAGGCAGGGATACTAACTATGGCTACACCTTC
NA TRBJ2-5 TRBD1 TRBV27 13 CASMGQGQETQYF TGTGCCAGCATGGGACAGGGGCAAGAGACCCAGTACTTC